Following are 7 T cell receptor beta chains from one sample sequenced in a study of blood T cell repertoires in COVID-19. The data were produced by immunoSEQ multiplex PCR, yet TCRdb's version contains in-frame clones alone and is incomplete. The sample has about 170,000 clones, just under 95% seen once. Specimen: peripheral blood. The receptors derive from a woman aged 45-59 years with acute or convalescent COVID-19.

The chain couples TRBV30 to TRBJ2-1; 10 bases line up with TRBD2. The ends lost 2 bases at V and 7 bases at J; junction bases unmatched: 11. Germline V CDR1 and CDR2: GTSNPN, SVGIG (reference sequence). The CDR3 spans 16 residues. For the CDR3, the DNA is TGTGCCTGGAGTTACCAGGGGAAGCGGGGGGGAAATGAGCAGTTCTTC. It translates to CAWSYQGKRGGNEQFF.

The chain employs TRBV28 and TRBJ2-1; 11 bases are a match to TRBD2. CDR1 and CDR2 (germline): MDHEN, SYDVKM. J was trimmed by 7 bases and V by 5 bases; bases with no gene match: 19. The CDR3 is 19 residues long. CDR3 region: CASSLTTFLLAGVENEQFF. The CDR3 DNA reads TGTGCCAGCAGTCTAACCACTTTCCTACTAGCGGGAGTGGAAAATGAGCAGTTCTTC.

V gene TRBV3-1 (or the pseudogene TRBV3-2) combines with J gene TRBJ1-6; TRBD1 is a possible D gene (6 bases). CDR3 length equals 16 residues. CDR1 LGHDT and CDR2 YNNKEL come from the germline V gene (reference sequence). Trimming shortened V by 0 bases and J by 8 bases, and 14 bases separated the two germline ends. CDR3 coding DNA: TGTGCCAGCAGCCAAGATCCGACAGGAGACTATTCACCCCTCCACTTT. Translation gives CASSQDPTGDYSPLHF.

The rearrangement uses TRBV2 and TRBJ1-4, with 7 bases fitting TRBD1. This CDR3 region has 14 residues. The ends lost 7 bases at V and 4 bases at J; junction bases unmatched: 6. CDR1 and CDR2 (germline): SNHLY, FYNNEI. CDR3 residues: CASIGGQINEKLFF. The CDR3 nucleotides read TGTGCCAGCATTGGGGGACAGATTAATGAAAAACTGTTTTTT.

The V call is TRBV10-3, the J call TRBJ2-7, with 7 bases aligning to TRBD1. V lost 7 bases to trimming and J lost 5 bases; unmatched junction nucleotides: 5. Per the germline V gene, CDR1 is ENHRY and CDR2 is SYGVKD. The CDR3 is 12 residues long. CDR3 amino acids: CAITTDRDEQYF. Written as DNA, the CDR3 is TGTGCCATCACCACCGACAGGGACGAGCAGTACTTC.

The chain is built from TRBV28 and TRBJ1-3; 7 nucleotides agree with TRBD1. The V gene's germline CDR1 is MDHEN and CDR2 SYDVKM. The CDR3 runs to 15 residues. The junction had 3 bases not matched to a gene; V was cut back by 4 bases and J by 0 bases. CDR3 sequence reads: CASSSGGFSGNTIYF. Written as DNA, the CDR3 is TGTGCCAGCAGTTCAGGGGGGTTCTCTGGAAACACCATATATTTT.

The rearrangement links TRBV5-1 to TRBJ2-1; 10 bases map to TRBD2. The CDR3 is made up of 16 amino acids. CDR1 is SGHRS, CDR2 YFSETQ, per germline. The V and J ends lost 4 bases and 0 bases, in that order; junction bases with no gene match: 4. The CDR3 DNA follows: TGCGCCAGCAGCGTAGCGGGGGGAGGCTCCTACAATGAGCAGTTCTTC. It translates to CASSVAGGGSYNEQFF.